This TCR beta chain was sequenced during a study of cytomegalovirus exposure and HLA in healthy donors. Overall study context: In terms of ancestry, the Caucasian-associated cluster contained about 80% of the roughly 400 genotyped donors.

CDR1 and CDR2 from the germline V gene are SGHVS and FQNEAQ. This CDR3 contains 16 residues. The V gene end was trimmed by 5 bases and the J gene end by 3 bases; junction bases not matched to a gene: 10. 60 Vbeta and 13 Jbeta primers were used in PCR. As processed by the authors: An analysis performed later counted about 80 million unique TCR beta chains (approximately 10 million of them shared). TCRdb's table, derived via immunoSEQ multiplex PCR, lists solely in-frame clones and lacks some. That table furnishes V, J and clone size, whereas the DNA furnished D and trimming. The repertoire includes more than 90,000 clones, less than 80% of them detected once, and less than 3.5% sits in the top ten.

Sequenced material: PBMCs. The TCR originated in a woman aged 40 to 50 in good health and CMV-seronegative. The chain is built from TRBV7-8 and TRBJ2-7; TRBD2 matches 10 bases. CDR3 amino acids: CASSITGTSVFYEQYF. CDR3 bases: TGTGCCAGCAGCATCACCGGGACTAGCGTTTTCTACGAGCAGTACTTC.